This T cell receptor beta chain was recovered during a study of T cells in tuberculosis. The overall study: CD1B tetramers identified T cells specific for mycobacterial lipid GMM. Blood was taken before or within 7 days of anti-tuberculosis therapy.

Whole-study findings and limits: Selection depended on which cryopreserved specimens were available. GMM-specific TCRs were nearer to active tuberculosis alpha repertoires, suggesting expansion.

V lost 9 bases and J 3 bases, leaving 16 bases between the germline ends. The germline V gene has CDR1 SGHRS and CDR2 YFSETQ. The CDR3 spans 14 residues. Time point: new active TB diagnosis, blood taken before or within 7 days of starting treatment. In the case of this clone: Its antigen remains unknown.

Profiled with immunoSEQ multiplex PCR; TCRdb holds only in-frame clones, not every one. Of 40,000 or so clones in the sample, approximately 95% were seen once. The chain links TRBV5-1 to TRBJ2-1; D is possibly TRBD2 (6 bases). The TCR was taken from an adult with tuberculosis. Sample: PBMCs, taken at tuberculosis diagnosis. The CDR3 coding sequence is TGCGCCACCAGTGGTGGGGACTTCTACAATGAGCAGTTCTTC. Amino acid sequence: CATSGGDFYNEQFF.